This T cell receptor beta chain was captured by sequencing in a study of long-term antiretroviral therapy in people with HIV. Overall study context: Earliest sampling preceded the 2015 immediate-ART recommendation by about a decade.

Samples were assayed with immunoSEQ v3.0 at survey level. Only in-frame clones appear in the TCRdb table, and some are missing; sequencing was by immunoSEQ multiplex PCR. The sample holds about 30,000 clones, about 90% seen once. Overall study results and limits: The study collected no data on ART adherence, viral resistance or therapy changes. CDR3 length ranges were narrower in HIV repertoires than in controls. The data indicate that diversity increased after ART but remained below transplant donor controls.

For this clone: Its antigen remains unknown.

Between the trimmed V and J ends, which lost 3 bases and 8 bases, there was a span of 25 bases. Per the germline V gene, CDR1 is SNHLY and CDR2 is FYNNEI. This CDR3 is 17 amino acids long. The input for sequencing was unsorted PBMCs, taken 2 years after starting antiretroviral therapy. The receptor's source is a man aged 45 to 65 with HIV. V gene TRBV2 combines with J gene TRBJ1-2, with D possibly matching TRBD1 (6 bases). CDR3 coding DNA: TGTGCCAGCAGTGATTTGGGGGGCTCGGCAGGGAAAGAGGGCTACACCTTC. This encodes CASSDLGGSAGKEGYTF.